These 9 T cell receptor beta chains share one sample of origin, sequenced in a study of vaccination and CD4 T cells after COVID-19. These receptors' antigens are unknown. Treatment here: roughly 11-day PBMC culture with coronavirus spike peptide pools or control peptides (ViraFEST assay). Gathering of the CD4+ T cells, from the unexposed donor, took place before the COVID-19 pandemic (2011-2018). CD4+ T cells that had been cultured provided DNA sequenced with the Oncomine TCR Beta short-read assay. TCRdb called the PCR reads again in MiXCR, with one record for every CDR3 protein. Seen here are approximately 7,200 distinct CDR3 sequences, roughly two fifths observed once, and the top ten hold roughly two fifths. The sample was CD4+ T cells from blood, cultured in vitro. These receptors originate from a human donor in good health.

V usage is TRBV18 and J usage is TRBJ2-1, with 9 positions matching TRBD2. This CDR3 contains 16 residues. Germline V gene sequence: CDR1 KGHSH, CDR2 LQKENI. Trimming removed 5 bases from V and 1 base from J; junction bases left unmatched: 6. Here the CDR3 reads CASSVRGGASYNEQFF. As DNA, the CDR3 is TGTGCCAGCTCAGTGCGCGGGGGGGCTTCCTACAATGAGCAGTTCTTC.

The genes are TRBV20-1 and TRBJ1-1; D call uncertain. From germline, CDR1 is DFQATT and CDR2 SNEGSKA (reference sequence). V was shortened by 0 bases and J by 8 bases, with 16 bases between the two germline ends. The CDR3 covers 14 residues. The DNA of the CDR3 is TGCAGTGCTAGAGATCCCCGGAACAATTTAGAAGCTTTCTTT. It specifies CSARDPRNNLEAFF.

The rearrangement links TRBV29-1 to TRBJ1-2; perhaps TRBD1 as D (5 bases). V was cut by 2 bases and J by 3 bases, with 16 bases left in between. The CDR3 is 15 residues long. CDR1 SQVTM and CDR2 ANQGSEA come from the germline V gene. CDR3 in DNA: TGCAGCGTTGAATTTACCCGGGGGAACCACTATGGCTACACCTTC. Translating gives CSVEFTRGNHYGYTF.

The chain joins TRBV5-5 to TRBJ2-5; possible D gene TRBD1, 6 bases. V lost 7 bases and J 5 bases, leaving 12 bases between the germline ends. CDR1 and CDR2 from the germline V gene are SGHKS and YYEKEE (reference sequence). The CDR3 extends over 12 amino acids. The CDR3 DNA sequence: TGTGCCAGCTACAGGGTGGGGGAGACCCAGTACTTC. Residues: CASYRVGETQYF.

The chain has TRBV20-1 and TRBJ2-3; D may be TRBD2 (5 bases). CDR3 length: 12 residues. The germline V gene has CDR1 DFQATT and CDR2 SNEGSKA (reference sequence). V was trimmed by 7 bases and J by 6 bases, leaving 14 bases between them. The DNA for the CDR3 is TGCAGTGTCACTCCGCGAGGGGATACGCAGTATTTT. Residues: CSVTPRGDTQYF.

This chain uses TRBV2 with TRBJ2-1, with D uncertain. V was shortened by 6 bases and J by 8 bases, with 8 bases between the two germline ends. In germline, CDR1 is SNHLY, CDR2 FYNNEI. CDR3 length equals 11 residues. CDR3 DNA: TGTGCCAGCAGATACGAGGATGAGCAGTTCTTC. Translated, it gives CASRYEDEQFF.

The chain carries TRBV7-6 and TRBJ2-7; 10 bases are a match to TRBD1. The J segment lost 3 bases and the V segment lost 1 base, leaving 0 bases of the junction unmatched. The CDR3 contains 14 residues. CDR1 is SGHVS, CDR2 FNYEAQ, per germline. The CDR3 DNA follows: TGTGCCAGCAGCTTAGGGGACAGGGGCTACGAGCAGTACTTC. This translates into CASSLGDRGYEQYF.

This clonotype was counted a few times. The V and J genes are TRBV6-1 and TRBJ1-2, with no clear D. Germline V gene sequence: CDR1 MNHNS, CDR2 SASEGT. V shed 11 bases and J shed 8 bases, with 24 bases lying between them. This CDR3 has 14 amino acids. The CDR3 coding sequence is TGTGCCGCCTCCCGATCTGGTACAGTGGGAGGCTACACCTTC. Protein sequence: CAASRSGTVGGYTF.

There are a few counts of this clonotype. CDR3 sequence (DNA): TGTGCCAGCAGTTCTAACACCGGGGAGCTGTTTTTT. Protein sequence: CASSSNTGELFF. The gene calls are TRBV12-3 or TRBV12-4 and TRBJ2-2, with no clear D. This CDR3 spans 12 amino acids. Between the trimmed V and J ends, which lost 4 bases and 2 bases, there was a span of 2 bases.